These T cell receptor beta chains were read from a single sample in a study of blood T cell repertoires in COVID-19. Sequencing was performed with immunoSEQ multiplex PCR; in TCRdb, only in-frame clones are kept and a portion is missing. In the table there are 100,000 to 150,000 clones, roughly four fifths of which are singletons. Material: peripheral blood. Receptors were obtained from a man aged 60 to 69 with acute or convalescent COVID-19. CDR3s include the opening cysteine and the closing phenylalanine or tryptophan. The D gene is left open where the match is weak. Clone size is given for some rows only: seen once, a few or many times, or a class if the clone is expanded.

clone_size	v_call	d_call	j_call	cdr3_aa	cdr3_nt
NA	TRBV24-1	TRBD2	TRBJ2-3	CATSDLESGRAMDTQYF	TGTGCCACCAGTGATTTGGAAAGCGGGAGGGCCATGGATACGCAGTATTTT
NA	TRBV7-8	TRBD2	TRBJ2-5	CASLSMGGETQYF	TGTGCCAGCTTATCAATGGGGGGGGAGACCCAGTACTTC
NA	TRBV27	NA	TRBJ2-1	CASSLGQYNEQFF	TGTGCCAGCAGTTTAGGGCAGTACAATGAGCAGTTCTTC
NA	TRBV28	NA	TRBJ1-2	CASSETENYGYTF	TGTGCCAGCAGTGAGACAGAGAACTATGGCTACACCTTC
NA	TRBV15	TRBD1	TRBJ1-5	CATSRADRGPYSNQPQHF	TGTGCCACCAGCAGAGCTGACAGGGGCCCCTATAGCAATCAGCCCCAGCATTTT
NA	TRBV5-1	NA	TRBJ2-5	CASSLGWAPQDQETQYF	TGCGCCAGCAGCTTGGGGTGGGCCCCACAGGACCAAGAGACCCAGTACTTC
NA	TRBV14	NA	TRBJ2-3	CASSQLAVLTDTQYF	TGTGCCAGCAGCCAACTAGCCGTACTCACAGATACGCAGTATTTT
NA	TRBV2	TRBD2	TRBJ2-1	CASSPSGSVNEQFF	TGTGCCAGCAGCCCTAGCGGGAGTGTGAATGAGCAGTTCTTC
NA	TRBV7-9	NA	TRBJ2-1	CASSYSLGEQFF	TGTGCCAGCAGCTATAGCCTGGGTGAGCAGTTCTTC
NA	TRBV11-2	NA	TRBJ2-1	CASSFGPLDYNEQFF	TGTGCCAGCAGCTTTGGGCCCCTTGACTACAATGAGCAGTTCTTC
NA	TRBV15	NA	TRBJ1-4	CATSRVTGPEKLFF	TGTGCCACCAGCAGAGTCACAGGCCCTGAAAAACTGTTTTTT
NA	TRBV28	NA	TRBJ1-5	CASSFQAGINQPQHF	TGTGCCAGCAGTTTCCAGGCGGGAATCAATCAGCCCCAGCATTTT
NA	TRBV27	NA	TRBJ1-1	CASSLTYPNTEAFF	TGTGCCAGCAGTTTAACTTACCCGAACACTGAAGCTTTCTTT
NA	TRBV7-3	NA	TRBJ1-2	CASATDSNYGYTF	TGTGCCAGCGCTACCGACAGTAACTATGGCTACACCTTC
NA	TRBV7-2	NA	TRBJ1-1	CASTRLGGVRNTEAFF	TGTGCCAGCACGCGATTGGGGGGAGTGAGGAACACTGAAGCTTTCTTT
NA	TRBV11-2	TRBD2	TRBJ2-1	CASKFQGLAAYNEQFF	TGTGCCAGCAAGTTCCAGGGACTAGCGGCATACAATGAGCAGTTCTTC
NA	TRBV10-2	NA	TRBJ2-1	CASTGLTTYYNEQFF	TGCGCCAGTACAGGGCTGACTACCTATTACAATGAGCAGTTCTTC
NA	TRBV9	TRBD2	TRBJ2-1	CASSVDVRGRVNEQFF	TGTGCCAGCAGCGTAGACGTCCGCGGGAGAGTCAATGAGCAGTTCTTC
NA	TRBV5-1	TRBD1	TRBJ2-6	CASSDRGRGANVLTF	TGCGCCAGCAGCGACAGGGGGCGTGGGGCCAACGTCCTGACTTTC
NA	TRBV24-1	TRBD1	TRBJ2-2	CATSDQKGQVLPGELFF	TGTGCCACCAGTGACCAGAAGGGACAGGTTCTTCCCGGGGAGCTGTTTTTT
NA	TRBV27	TRBD1	TRBJ1-2	CASSQTGIGGYTF	TGTGCCAGCAGCCAGACAGGGATAGGAGGCTACACCTTC
NA	TRBV28	TRBD1	TRBJ1-5	CASWDRAGNQPQHF	TGTGCCAGCTGGGACAGGGCTGGCAATCAGCCCCAGCATTTT
NA	TRBV9	NA	TRBJ1-3	CASSASPRDKGNTIYF	TGTGCCAGCAGCGCCTCCCCCCGGGACAAGGGAAACACCATATATTTT
NA	TRBV6-5	NA	TRBJ1-1	CATGPGYSGTEAFF	TGTGCCACCGGACCCGGGTATTCGGGGACTGAAGCTTTCTTT
NA	TRBV25-1	NA	TRBJ1-6	CASTPSSYNSPLHF	TGTGCCAGCACACCGAGCTCCTATAATTCACCCCTCCACTTT
NA	TRBV9	TRBD2	TRBJ2-1	CASSVVGLAIYNEQFF	TGTGCCAGCAGCGTAGTAGGACTAGCGATTTACAATGAGCAGTTCTTC
NA	TRBV7-8	TRBD2	TRBJ2-6	CASSLGAGVRLTGANVLTF	TGTGCCAGCAGCTTAGGTGCGGGAGTCCGGTTGACTGGGGCCAACGTCCTGACTTTC
NA	TRBV7-6	NA	TRBJ2-1	CASSPGVNEQFF	TGTGCCAGCAGCCCAGGGGTGAATGAGCAGTTCTTC
NA	TRBV24-1	NA	TRBJ2-1	CATSTGGGYNEQFF	TGTGCCACCAGTACAGGGGGGGGCTACAATGAGCAGTTCTTC
NA	TRBV30	NA	TRBJ1-1	CAWSKNSQNTEAFF	TGTGCCTGGAGTAAGAACAGCCAAAACACTGAAGCTTTCTTT
NA	TRBV30	NA	TRBJ2-2	CACTPGPTGELFF	TGTGCCTGCACCCCAGGGCCCACCGGGGAGCTGTTTTTT
NA	TRBV4-1	TRBD2	TRBJ2-1	CASSLPPGLGGDEQFF	TGCGCCAGCAGCCTGCCGCCGGGACTAGGGGGAGATGAGCAGTTCTTC
NA	TRBV5-1	TRBD1	TRBJ1-5	CASSLGGQQNQPQHF	TGCGCCAGCAGCTTAGGGGGACAGCAAAATCAGCCCCAGCATTTT
NA	TRBV18	TRBD1	TRBJ2-3	CASSPGQGEADTQYF	TGTGCCAGCTCACCTGGACAGGGGGAGGCAGATACGCAGTATTTT
once	TRBV5-4	TRBD1	TRBJ2-1	CASSLDRGNYNEQFF	TGTGCCAGCAGCCTGGACAGGGGCAATTACAATGAGCAGTTCTTC
once	TRBV29-1	TRBD1	TRBJ1-3	CSVEDRGWENTIYF	TGCAGCGTCGAAGACAGGGGATGGGAAAACACCATATATTTT
NA	TRBV28	TRBD1	TRBJ1-6	CASSPLTGSGFTLHF	TGTGCCAGCAGCCCCTTGACAGGGAGCGGATTCACCCTCCACTTT
NA	TRBV5-1	NA	TRBJ2-3	CAGGASPTDTQYF	TGCGCCGGGGGGGCTAGCCCCACAGATACGCAGTATTTT
NA	TRBV30	TRBD1	TRBJ2-7	CAWSPGTGVSDEQYF	TGTGCCTGGAGCCCGGGGACAGGGGTTAGCGACGAGCAGTACTTC
NA	TRBV24-1	TRBD2	TRBJ2-3	CATSERGLADRTDTQYF	TGTGCCACCAGTGAGCGAGGACTAGCGGACCGCACAGATACGCAGTATTTT
NA	TRBV7-8	NA	TRBJ1-6	CASSLEGPISPLHF	TGTGCCAGCAGCTTAGAGGGGCCCATTTCACCCCTCCACTTT